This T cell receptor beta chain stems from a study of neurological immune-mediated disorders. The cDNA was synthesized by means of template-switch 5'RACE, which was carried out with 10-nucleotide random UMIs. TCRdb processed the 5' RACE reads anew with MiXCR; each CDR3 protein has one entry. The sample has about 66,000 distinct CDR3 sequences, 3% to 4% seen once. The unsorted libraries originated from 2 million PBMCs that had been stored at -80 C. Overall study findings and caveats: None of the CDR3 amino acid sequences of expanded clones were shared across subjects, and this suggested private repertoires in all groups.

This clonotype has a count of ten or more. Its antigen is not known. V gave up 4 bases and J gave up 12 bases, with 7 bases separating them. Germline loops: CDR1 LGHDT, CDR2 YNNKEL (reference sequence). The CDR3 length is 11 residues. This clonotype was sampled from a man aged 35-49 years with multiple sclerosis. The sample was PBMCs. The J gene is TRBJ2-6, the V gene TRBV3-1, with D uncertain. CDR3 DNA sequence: TGTGCCAGCAGCCGGGCCGGCGTCCTGACTTTC. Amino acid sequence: CASSRAGVLTF. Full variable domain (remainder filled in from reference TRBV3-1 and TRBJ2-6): DTAVSQTPKYLVTQMGNDKSIKCEQNLGHDTMYWYKQDSKKFLKIMFSYNNKELIINETVPNRFSPKSPDKAHLNLHINSLELGDSAVYFCASSRAGVLTFGAGSRLTVL.